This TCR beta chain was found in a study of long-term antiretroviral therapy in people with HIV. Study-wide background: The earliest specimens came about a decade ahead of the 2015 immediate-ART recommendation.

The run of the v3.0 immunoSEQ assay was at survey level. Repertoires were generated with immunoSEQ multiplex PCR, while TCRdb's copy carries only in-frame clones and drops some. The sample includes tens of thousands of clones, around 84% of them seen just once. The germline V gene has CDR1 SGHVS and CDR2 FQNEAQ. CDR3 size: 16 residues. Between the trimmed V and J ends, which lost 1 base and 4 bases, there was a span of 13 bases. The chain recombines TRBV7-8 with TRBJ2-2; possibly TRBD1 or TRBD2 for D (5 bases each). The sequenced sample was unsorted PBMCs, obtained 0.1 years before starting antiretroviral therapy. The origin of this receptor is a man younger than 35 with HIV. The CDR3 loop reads CASSLEGTLLTGELFF. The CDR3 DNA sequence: TGTGCCAGCAGCTTAGAGGGGACCTTACTCACCGGGGAGCTGTTTTTT.